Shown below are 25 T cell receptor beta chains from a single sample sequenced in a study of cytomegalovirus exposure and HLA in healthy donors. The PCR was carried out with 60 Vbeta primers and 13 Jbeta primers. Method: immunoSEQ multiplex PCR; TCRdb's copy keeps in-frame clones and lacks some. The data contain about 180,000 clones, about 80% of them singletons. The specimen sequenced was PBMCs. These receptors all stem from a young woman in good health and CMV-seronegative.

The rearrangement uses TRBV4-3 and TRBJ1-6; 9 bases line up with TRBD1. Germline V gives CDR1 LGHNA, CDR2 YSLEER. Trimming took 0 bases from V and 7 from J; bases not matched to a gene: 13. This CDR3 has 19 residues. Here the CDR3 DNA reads TGCGCCAGCAGCCAAGACGGAATCCTGGACAGGGGTGGAAATTCACCCCTCCACTTT. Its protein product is CASSQDGILDRGGNSPLHF.

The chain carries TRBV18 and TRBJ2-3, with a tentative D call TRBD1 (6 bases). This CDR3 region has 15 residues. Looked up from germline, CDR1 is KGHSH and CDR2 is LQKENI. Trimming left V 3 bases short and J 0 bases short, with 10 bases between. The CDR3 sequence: CASSPQGFSTDTQYF. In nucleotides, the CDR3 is TGTGCCAGCTCACCTCAGGGGTTTAGCACAGATACGCAGTATTTT.

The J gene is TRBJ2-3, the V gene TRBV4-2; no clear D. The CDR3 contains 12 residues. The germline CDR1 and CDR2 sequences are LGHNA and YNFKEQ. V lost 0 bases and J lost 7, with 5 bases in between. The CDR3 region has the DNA TGTGCCAGCAGCCAAGAGGCCCATACGCAGTATTTT. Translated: CASSQEAHTQYF.

In DNA form, the CDR3 reads TGTGCCAGCAGCTCCCAGGACAGGGGGCGGGGGTACGAGCAGTACTTC. It yields the protein CASSSQDRGRGYEQYF. V usage is TRBV5-6 and J usage is TRBJ2-7; 11 nucleotides match TRBD1. With V trimmed by 3 bases and J by 4 bases, 9 bases remained unmatched. Germline-derived CDR1 and CDR2 are SGHDT and YYEEEE. The CDR3 contains 16 residues.

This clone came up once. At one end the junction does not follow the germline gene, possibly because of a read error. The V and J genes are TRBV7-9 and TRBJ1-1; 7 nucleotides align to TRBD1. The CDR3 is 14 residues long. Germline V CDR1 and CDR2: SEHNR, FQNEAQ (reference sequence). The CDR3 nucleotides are TGTTCCAGCAGCTCAGGGGGGCTTGGCACTGAAGCTTTCTTT. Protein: CSSSSGGLGTEAFF.

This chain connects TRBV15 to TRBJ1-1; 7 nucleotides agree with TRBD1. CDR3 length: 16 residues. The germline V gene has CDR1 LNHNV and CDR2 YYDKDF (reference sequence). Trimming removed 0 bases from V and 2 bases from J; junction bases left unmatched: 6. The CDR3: CATSREGTDPNTEAFF. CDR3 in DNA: TGTGCCACCAGCAGAGAGGGGACAGACCCAAACACTGAAGCTTTCTTT.

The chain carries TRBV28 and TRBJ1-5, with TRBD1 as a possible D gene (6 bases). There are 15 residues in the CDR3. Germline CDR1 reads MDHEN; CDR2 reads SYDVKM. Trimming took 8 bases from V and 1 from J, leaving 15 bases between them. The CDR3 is CASLRPQGSNQPQHF. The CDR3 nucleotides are TGTGCCAGCCTTAGACCGCAGGGGAGCAATCAGCCCCAGCATTTT. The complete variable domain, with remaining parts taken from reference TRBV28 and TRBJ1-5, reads DVKVTQSSRYLVKRTGEKVFLECVQDMDHENMFWYRQDPGLGLRLIYFSYDVKMKEKGDIPEGYSVSREKKERFSLILESASTNQTSMYLCASLRPQGSNQPQHFGDGTRLSIL.

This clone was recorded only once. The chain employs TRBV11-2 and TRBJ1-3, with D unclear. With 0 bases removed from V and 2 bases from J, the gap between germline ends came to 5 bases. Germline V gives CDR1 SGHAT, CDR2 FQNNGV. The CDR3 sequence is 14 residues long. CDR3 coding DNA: TGTGCCAGCAGCTTAGACTTCCCTGGAAACACCATATATTTT. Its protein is CASSLDFPGNTIYF.

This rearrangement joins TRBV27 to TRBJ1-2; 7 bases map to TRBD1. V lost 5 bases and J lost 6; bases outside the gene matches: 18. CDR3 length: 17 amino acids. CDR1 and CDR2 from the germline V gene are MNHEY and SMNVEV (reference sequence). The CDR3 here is CASSPLDNLRQGDGYTF. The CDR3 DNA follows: TGTGCCAGCAGTCCGCTAGATAATCTACGACAGGGCGATGGCTACACCTTC.

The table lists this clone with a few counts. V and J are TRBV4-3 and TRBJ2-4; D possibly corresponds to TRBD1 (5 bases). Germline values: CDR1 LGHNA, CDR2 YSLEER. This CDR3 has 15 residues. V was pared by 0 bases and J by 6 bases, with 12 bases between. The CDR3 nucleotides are TGCGCCAGCAGCCAAGATGGGAACAGGCTAAACATTCAGTACTTC. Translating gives CASSQDGNRLNIQYF.

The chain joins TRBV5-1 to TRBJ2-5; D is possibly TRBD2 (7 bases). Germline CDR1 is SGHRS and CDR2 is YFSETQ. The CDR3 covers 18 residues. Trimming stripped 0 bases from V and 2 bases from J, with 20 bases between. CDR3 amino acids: CASSLGLGGDIRQETQYF. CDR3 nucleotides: TGCGCCAGCAGCTTGGGATTAGGGGGGGACATCCGACAAGAGACCCAGTACTTC.

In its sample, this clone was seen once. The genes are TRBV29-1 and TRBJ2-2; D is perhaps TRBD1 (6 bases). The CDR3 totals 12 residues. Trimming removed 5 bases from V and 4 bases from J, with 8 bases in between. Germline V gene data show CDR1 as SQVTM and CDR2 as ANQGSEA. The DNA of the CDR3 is TGCAGCGTTACAGGGCTCACCGGGGAGCTGTTTTTT. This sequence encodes CSVTGLTGELFF.

CDR3 DNA: TGCGCCAGCAGCCAAGGGTCCAGCGGGGCCTCCGGGGAGCTGTTTTTT. Translating gives CASSQGSSGASGELFF. This chain uses TRBV4-3 with TRBJ2-2; 7 bases fit TRBD2. The V gene end was trimmed by 1 base and the J gene end by 6 bases; junction bases not matched to a gene: 8. The CDR3 is 16 residues long. Germline V gene data show CDR1 as LGHNA and CDR2 as YSLEER.

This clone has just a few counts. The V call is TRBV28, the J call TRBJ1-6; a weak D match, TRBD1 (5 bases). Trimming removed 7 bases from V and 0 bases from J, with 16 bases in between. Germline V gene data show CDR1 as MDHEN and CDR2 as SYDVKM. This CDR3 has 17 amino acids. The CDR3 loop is CASTLGGIHSYNSPLHF. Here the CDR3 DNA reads TGTGCCAGCACCCTCGGGGGGATACACTCCTATAATTCACCCCTCCACTTT.

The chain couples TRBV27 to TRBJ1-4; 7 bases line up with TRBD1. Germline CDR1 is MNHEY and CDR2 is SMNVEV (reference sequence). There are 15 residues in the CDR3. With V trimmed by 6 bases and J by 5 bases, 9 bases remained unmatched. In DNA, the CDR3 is TGTGCCAGCAGACCTACAGGGGATAGAAATGAAAAACTGTTTTTT. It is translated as CASRPTGDRNEKLFF.

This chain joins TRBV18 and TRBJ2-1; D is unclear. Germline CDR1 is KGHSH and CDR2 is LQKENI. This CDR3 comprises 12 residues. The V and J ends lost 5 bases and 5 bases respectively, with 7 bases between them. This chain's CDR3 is CASSSSNNEQFF. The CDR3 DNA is TGTGCCAGCTCAAGCTCAAACAATGAGCAGTTCTTC. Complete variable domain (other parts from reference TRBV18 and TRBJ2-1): NAGVMQNPRHLVRRRGQEARLRCSPMKGHSHVYWYRQLPEEGLKFMVYLQKENIIDESGMPKERFSAEFPKEGPSILRIQQVVRGDSAAYFCASSSSNNEQFFGPGTRLTVL.

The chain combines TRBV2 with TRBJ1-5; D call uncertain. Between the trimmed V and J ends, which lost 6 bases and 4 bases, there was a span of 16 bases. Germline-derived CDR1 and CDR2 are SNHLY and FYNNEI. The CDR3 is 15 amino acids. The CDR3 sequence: CASSETGTTNQPQHF. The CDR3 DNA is TGTGCCAGCAGCGAGACGGGTACAACAAATCAGCCCCAGCATTTT.

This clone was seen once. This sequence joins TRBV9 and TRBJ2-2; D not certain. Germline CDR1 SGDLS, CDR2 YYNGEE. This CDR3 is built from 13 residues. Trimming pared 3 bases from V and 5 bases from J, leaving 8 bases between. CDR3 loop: CASSAEVTGELFF. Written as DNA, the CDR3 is TGTGCCAGCAGCGCTGAGGTAACCGGGGAGCTGTTTTTT.

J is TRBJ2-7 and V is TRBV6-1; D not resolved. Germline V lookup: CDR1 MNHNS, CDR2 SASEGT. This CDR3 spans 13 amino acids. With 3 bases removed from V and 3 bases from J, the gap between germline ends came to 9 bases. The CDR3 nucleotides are TGTGCCAGCAGTGAGTACAACATCTACGAGCAGTACTTC. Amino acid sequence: CASSEYNIYEQYF.

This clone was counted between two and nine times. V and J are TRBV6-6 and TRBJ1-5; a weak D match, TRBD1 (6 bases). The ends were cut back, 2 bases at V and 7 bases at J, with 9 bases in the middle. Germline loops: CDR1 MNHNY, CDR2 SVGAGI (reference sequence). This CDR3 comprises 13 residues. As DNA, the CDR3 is TGTGCCAGCAGTTACCATACAGGGCAGCCCCAGCATTTT. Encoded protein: CASSYHTGQPQHF.

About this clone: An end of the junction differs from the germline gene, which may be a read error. This chain's CDR3 is CAGSLGDSSNQPQHF. CDR3 in DNA: TGTGCCGGCAGCTTAGGCGACAGTAGCAATCAGCCCCAGCATTTT. The rearrangement joins TRBV7-2 to TRBJ1-5, with a weak D call TRBD1 (5 bases). CDR3 length: 15 amino acids. Germline lookup yields CDR1 SGHTA and CDR2 FQGNSA.

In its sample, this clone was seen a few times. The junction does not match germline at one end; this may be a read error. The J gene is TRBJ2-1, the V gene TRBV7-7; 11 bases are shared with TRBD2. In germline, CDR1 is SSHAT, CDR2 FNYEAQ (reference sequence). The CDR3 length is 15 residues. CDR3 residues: CASSLELAGDAEQFF. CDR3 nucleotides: TGTGCTAGCAGCTTAGAACTAGCGGGAGACGCTGAGCAGTTCTTC.

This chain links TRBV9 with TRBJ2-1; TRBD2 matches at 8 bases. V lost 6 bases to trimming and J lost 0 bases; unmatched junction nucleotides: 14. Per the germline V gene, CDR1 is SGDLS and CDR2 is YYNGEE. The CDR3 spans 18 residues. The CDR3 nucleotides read TGTGCCAGCACCCCCGCCCGCGGGGGGCCGAGCTCCTACAATGAGCAGTTCTTC. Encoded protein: CASTPARGGPSSYNEQFF. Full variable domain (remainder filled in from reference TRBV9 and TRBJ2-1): DSGVTQTPKHLITATGQRVTLRCSPRSGDLSVYWYQQSLDQGLQFLIQYYNGEERAKGNILERFSAQQFPDLHSELNLSSLELGDSALYFCASTPARGGPSSYNEQFFGPGTRLTVL.

CDR3 in DNA: TGTGCCAGCAGCTTAGGGACAGTCTATATCTCTGGGGCCAACGTCCTGACTTTC. It is translated as CASSLGTVYISGANVLTF. The chain carries TRBV7-2 and TRBJ2-6, with D possibly TRBD1 on 6 matching bases. The CDR3 runs to 18 residues. V dropped 1 base and J dropped 0 bases, with 13 bases sitting between them. In germline, CDR1 is SGHTA, CDR2 FQGNSA.

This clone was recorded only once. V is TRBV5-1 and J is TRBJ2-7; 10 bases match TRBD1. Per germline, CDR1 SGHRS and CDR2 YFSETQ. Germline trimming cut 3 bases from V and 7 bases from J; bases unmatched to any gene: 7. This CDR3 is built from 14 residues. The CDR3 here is CASSWGTGVVEQYF. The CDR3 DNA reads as TGCGCCAGCAGCTGGGGGACAGGGGTTGTGGAGCAGTACTTC. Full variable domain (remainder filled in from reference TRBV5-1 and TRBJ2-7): KAGVTQTPRYLIKTRGQQVTLSCSPISGHRSVSWYQQTPGQGLQFLFEYFSETQRNKGNFPGRFSGRQFSNSRSEMNVSTLELGDSALYLCASSWGTGVVEQYFGPGTRLTVT.